These 24 T cell receptor beta chains were all obtained from the same sample, sequenced in a study of cytomegalovirus exposure and HLA in healthy donors. A multiplex PCR was run with 60 Vbeta primers and 13 Jbeta primers. The protocol was immunoSEQ multiplex PCR, while the TCRdb copy is restricted to in-frame clones and leaves out a portion. In the table there are over 75,000 clones, 70% to 80% of which are singletons. Sample: PBMCs. The receptors come from a male donor in good health and CMV-seropositive.

The count of this clone is one. J is TRBJ1-3 and V is TRBV5-6, with TRBD1 matching over 7 bases. The V gene's germline CDR1 is SGHDT and CDR2 YYEEEE. This CDR3 spans 17 amino acids. The V gene end was trimmed by 4 bases and the J gene end by 0 bases; junction bases not matched to a gene: 10. CDR3: CASSHLETGASGNTIYF. The CDR3 nucleotides read TGTGCCAGCAGCCACCTCGAAACAGGGGCCTCTGGAAACACCATATATTTT.

This chain links TRBV30 with TRBJ2-5, with TRBD1 identical over 9 bases. From germline, CDR1 is GTSNPN and CDR2 SVGIG (reference sequence). Trimming cost V 2 bases and J 1 base; bases outside gene matches: 2. The CDR3 is made up of 14 amino acids. CDR3 sequence reads: CAWSQDRGQETQYF. The CDR3 DNA is TGTGCCTGGAGTCAGGACAGGGGCCAAGAGACCCAGTACTTC.

This clone was seen a few times. This chain connects TRBV14 to TRBJ1-2; D is undetermined. The length of the CDR3 is 15 residues. Germline CDR1 is SGHDN and CDR2 is FVKESK. The germline V and J ends were trimmed by 6 bases and 2 bases, with 16 bases remaining between them. The CDR3, as DNA: TGTGCCAGCAGTTATACTAGCGGCTGGAACTATGGCTACACCTTC. Translated, it gives CASSYTSGWNYGYTF.

V usage is TRBV19 and J usage is TRBJ1-2; D perhaps matches TRBD1 (6 bases). Between the trimmed V and J ends, which lost 7 bases and 3 bases, there was a span of 9 bases. CDR1 and CDR2 from the germline V gene are LNHDA and SQIVND (reference sequence). The CDR3 is 12 residues long. The CDR3: CASMGGHYGYTF. DNA of the CDR3: TGTGCCAGTATGGGGGGGCACTATGGCTACACCTTC.

V and J are TRBV5-1 and TRBJ1-1, with 7 bases aligning to TRBD1. This CDR3 has 15 amino acids. Per germline, CDR1 SGHRS and CDR2 YFSETQ. V gave up 6 bases and J gave up 0 bases; unmatched junction bases: 8. The DNA of the CDR3 is TGCGCCAGCACCCCGACAGGGAATGTGAACACTGAAGCTTTCTTT. Protein sequence: CASTPTGNVNTEAFF.

The sample holds a few counts of this clone. The chain carries TRBV13 and TRBJ1-1; TRBD1 matches 7 bases. The CDR3 runs 17 residues. V shed 4 bases, J shed 0 bases, and the junction held 11 bases outside the gene matches. The germline V gene has CDR1 PRHDT and CDR2 FYEKMQ (reference sequence). CDR3 nucleotide sequence: TGTGCCAGCAGCTCCCTAGGACAGGTTTTCATGAACACTGAAGCTTTCTTT. Translation: CASSSLGQVFMNTEAFF.

The V call is TRBV5-1, the J call TRBJ1-5, with D possibly TRBD1 on 6 matching bases. Germline CDR1 is SGHRS and CDR2 is YFSETQ. V was shortened by 1 base and J by 1 base, with 9 bases between the two germline ends. The CDR3 is 15 amino acids. CDR3 protein: CASSLTGMSNQPQHF. CDR3 in DNA: TGCGCCAGCAGCTTGACAGGGATGAGCAATCAGCCCCAGCATTTT. The entire variable domain, with the rest obtained from reference TRBV5-1 and TRBJ1-5, is as follows: KAGVTQTPRYLIKTRGQQVTLSCSPISGHRSVSWYQQTPGQGLQFLFEYFSETQRNKGNFPGRFSGRQFSNSRSEMNVSTLELGDSALYLCASSLTGMSNQPQHFGDGTRLSIL.

This sequence joins TRBV6-5 and TRBJ2-3, with 7 bases matching TRBD1. Germline V lookup: CDR1 MNHEY, CDR2 SVGAGI. V lost 6 bases, J lost 1 base, and 7 bases stayed unmatched. This CDR3 is 15 amino acids long. For the CDR3, the DNA is TGTGCCAGCAGAAGAAACAGGGGTGGCACAGATACGCAGTATTTT. Translation gives CASRRNRGGTDTQYF.

Worth noting for this clone: A read error may account for a junction end that differs from germline. The rearrangement links TRBV7-7 to TRBJ2-2; possibly TRBD2 for D (6 bases). CDR3 length: 15 residues. CDR1 is SSHAT, CDR2 FNYEAQ, per germline (reference sequence). CDR3 region: CASSPTEMGRKELFF. In DNA, the CDR3 is TGTGCTAGCAGCCCGACGGAGATGGGGAGGAAGGAGCTGTTTTTT.

J is TRBJ2-3 and V is TRBV5-4; 9 nucleotides match TRBD2. The germline V gene encodes CDR1 SGHNT and CDR2 YYREEE (reference sequence). The CDR3 extends over 15 amino acids. J was trimmed by 2 bases and V by 3 bases; bases with no gene match: 4. The CDR3 sequence is CASSSPSGVTDTQYF. The CDR3 nucleotides are TGTGCCAGCAGCTCCCCTAGCGGGGTCACAGATACGCAGTATTTT. The full variable domain, completed using reference TRBV5-4 and TRBJ2-3, is ETGVTQSPTHLIKTRGQQVTLRCSSQSGHNTVSWYQQALGQGPQFIFQYYREEENGRGNFPPRFSGLQFPNYSSELNVNALELDDSALYLCASSSPSGVTDTQYFGPGTRLTVL.

The chain has TRBV6-5 and TRBJ1-5; the D is unclear. The CDR3 sequence is 13 residues long. Germline CDR1 is MNHEY and CDR2 is SVGAGI. V was trimmed by 5 bases and J by 6 bases, leaving 11 bases between them. The CDR3: CASSPRIAQPQHF. As DNA, the CDR3 is TGTGCCAGCAGTCCGCGAATAGCTCAGCCCCAGCATTTT.

V is TRBV29-1 and J is TRBJ2-7, with 10 bases aligning to TRBD2. V lost 7 bases to trimming and J lost 0 bases; unmatched junction nucleotides: 3. Germline V gives CDR1 SQVTM, CDR2 ANQGSEA. This CDR3 has 13 amino acids. CDR3 in DNA: TGCAGCGCGAGCGGGGGGGACTCCTACGAGCAGTACTTC. Translated, it gives CSASGGDSYEQYF.

This sequence joins TRBV29-1 and TRBJ1-4; 7 bases align to TRBD1. There are 15 residues in the CDR3. Per the germline V gene, CDR1 is SQVTM and CDR2 is ANQGSEA. Trimming at V came to 5 bases and at J to 5 bases, leaving 11 bases not matched to a gene. CDR3 DNA: TGCAGCGTTCGGGAACCGGGACAGCAAAATGAAAAACTGTTTTTT. Amino acid sequence: CSVREPGQQNEKLFF.

The gene calls are TRBV5-6 and TRBJ1-2; D may be TRBD1 (6 bases). This CDR3 contains 15 residues. Trimming cost V 1 base and J 2 bases, with 12 bases left between them. Germline V gene sequence: CDR1 SGHDT, CDR2 YYEEEE. In DNA, the CDR3 is TGTGCCAGCAGCTTGTACCGGACAGACAACTATGGCTACACCTTC. It translates to CASSLYRTDNYGYTF.

The V and J genes are TRBV4-3 and TRBJ2-7, with D possibly being TRBD2 (6 bases). Germline CDR1 LGHNA, CDR2 YSLEER. This CDR3 contains 14 residues. The V end was cut by 2 bases, the J end by 4 bases, with 12 bases between. CDR3 residues: CASSQRQGGYEQYF. CDR3 nucleotide sequence: TGCGCCAGCAGCCAACGGCAGGGAGGATACGAGCAGTACTTC.

J is TRBJ2-3 and V is TRBV29-1; TRBD2 matches 13 bases. The CDR3 is made up of 16 amino acids. V lost 7 bases and J lost 2; bases outside the gene matches: 9. Germline CDR1 is SQVTM and CDR2 is ANQGSEA. CDR3 protein: CSAGTSGAISTDTQYF. In nucleotides, the CDR3 is TGCAGCGCTGGGACTAGCGGGGCCATTTCCACAGATACGCAGTATTTT.

The rearrangement links TRBV5-1 to TRBJ1-5; D remains unclear. The CDR3 totals 15 residues. Germline-derived CDR1 and CDR2 are SGHRS and YFSETQ. V was cut by 4 bases and J by 0 bases, with 11 bases left in between. CDR3 sequence (DNA): TGCGCCAGCAGCGACGGACTGACTAGCAATCAGCCCCAGCATTTT. Its translation: CASSDGLTSNQPQHF. The full variable domain, rest sourced from reference TRBV5-1 and TRBJ1-5, is KAGVTQTPRYLIKTRGQQVTLSCSPISGHRSVSWYQQTPGQGLQFLFEYFSETQRNKGNFPGRFSGRQFSNSRSEMNVSTLELGDSALYLCASSDGLTSNQPQHFGDGTRLSIL.

The rearrangement uses TRBV7-2 and TRBJ2-7, with D uncertain. Germline V gene data show CDR1 as SGHTA and CDR2 as FQGNSA. CDR3 length: 15 amino acids. Trimming stripped 2 bases from V and 0 bases from J, with 11 bases between. CDR3 nucleotide sequence: TGTGCCAGCAGCTTAAGTCAGGTAGTCTCCTACGAGCAGTACTTC. It translates to CASSLSQVVSYEQYF. Full variable domain (rest looked up from reference TRBV7-2 and TRBJ2-7): GAGVSQSPSNKVTEKGKDVELRCDPISGHTALYWYRQSLGQGLEFLIYFQGNSAPDKSGLPSDRFSAERTGGSVSTLTIQRTQQEDSAVYLCASSLSQVVSYEQYFGPGTRLTVT.

This clone was recorded at least ten times. The chain carries TRBV7-8 and TRBJ1-6, with D unresolved. Trimming removed 3 bases from V and 0 bases from J, with 6 bases in between. This CDR3 is built from 15 residues. Germline CDR1 SGHVS, CDR2 FQNEAQ. The CDR3 protein is CASSFESSYNSPLHF. As DNA, the CDR3 is TGTGCCAGCAGCTTCGAGAGCTCCTATAATTCACCCCTCCACTTT.

The chain is built from TRBV12-5 and TRBJ1-2; 9 bases are a match to TRBD1. The trim removed 6 bases at V and 4 bases at J, leaving 3 bases unmatched. The germline V gene has CDR1 LGHNT and CDR2 FRNRAP. The CDR3 has 13 residues. Here the CDR3 reads CASGTGQGYGYTF. The CDR3 nucleotides read TGTGCTAGTGGCACGGGACAGGGCTATGGCTACACCTTC.

The chain employs TRBV5-1 and TRBJ1-2; TRBD1 aligns across 7 bases. The CDR3 loop spans 13 amino acids. Germline V gene sequence: CDR1 SGHRS, CDR2 YFSETQ. V trimming: 3 bases; J trimming: 6 bases; junction bases outside the gene matches: 5. The CDR3 bases are TGCGCCAGCAGCTGGACAGGCACTGATGGCTACACCTTC. This codes for CASSWTGTDGYTF.

The chain uses TRBV9 and TRBJ1-5; possible D gene TRBD1, 5 bases. The V and J ends lost 0 bases and 7 bases respectively, with 14 bases between them. Germline V gene lookup returns CDR1 SGDLS and CDR2 YYNGEE. There are 15 residues in the CDR3. The CDR3: CASSVGGRADQPQHF. The CDR3 nucleotides read TGTGCCAGCAGCGTAGGGGGGAGGGCTGACCAGCCCCAGCATTTT.

The V gene is TRBV29-1, the J gene TRBJ1-5, with D uncertain. There are 16 residues in the CDR3. CDR1 is SQVTM and CDR2 is ANQGSEA in the germline V gene. The V gene lost 0 bases and the J gene lost 1 base, with 13 bases spanning the gap. In DNA, the CDR3 is TGCAGCGTTGAAGATCAGTCTGGCAGGAGCAATCAGCCCCAGCATTTT. Amino acids: CSVEDQSGRSNQPQHF.

This chain joins TRBV4-2 and TRBJ1-5; maybe TRBD1 (5 bases). Germline assignment: CDR1 LGHNA and CDR2 YNFKEQ. CDR3 length: 16 residues. The V end was cut by 0 bases, the J end by 6 bases, with 15 bases between. The DNA of the CDR3 is TGTGCCAGCAGCCAAGATCACCAGGGTAAGGGTCAGCCCCAGCATTTT. Amino acids: CASSQDHQGKGQPQHF.